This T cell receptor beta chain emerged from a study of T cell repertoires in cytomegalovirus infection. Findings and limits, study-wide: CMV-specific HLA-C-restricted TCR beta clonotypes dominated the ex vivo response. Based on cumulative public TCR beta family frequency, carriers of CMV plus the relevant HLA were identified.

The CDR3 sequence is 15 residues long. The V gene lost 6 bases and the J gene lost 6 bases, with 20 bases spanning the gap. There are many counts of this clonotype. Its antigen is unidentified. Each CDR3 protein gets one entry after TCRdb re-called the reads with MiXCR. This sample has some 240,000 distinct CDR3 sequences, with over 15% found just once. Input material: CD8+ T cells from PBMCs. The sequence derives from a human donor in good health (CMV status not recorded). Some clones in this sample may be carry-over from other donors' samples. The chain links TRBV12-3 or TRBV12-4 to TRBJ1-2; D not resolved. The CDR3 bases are TGTGCCAGCAGCCTTACCACACCGACCGGGCATGGCTACACCTTC. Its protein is CASSLTTPTGHGYTF.